Listed below are T cell receptor beta chains from one sample, sequenced in a study of shared clonotypes between healthy human individuals. Here immunoSEQ multiplex PCR was the method, and the copy in TCRdb shows in-frame clones only, minus some. The data show 2.5 million or so clones, with around nine tenths seen just once and around 0.15% held by the top ten. The sample taken for sequencing was naive CD4+ T cells sorted from blood. All receptors come from a man aged 18-30 years in good health. Both conserved end residues are part of each CDR3. The order of the fields is D gene, V gene, J gene, clone size, CDR3 protein, CDR3 DNA. A D gene is named only where the DNA matches it firmly. Only part of the rows carry a size: once, few, many, or a class if the clone is expanded.

>TRBD1|TRBV2|TRBJ1-3|NA
CASRRDSGNTIYF
TGTGCCAGCAGGCGGGACAGCGGAAACACCATATATTTT
>NA|TRBV10-3|TRBJ2-3|NA
CAISESRAYSTDTQYF
TGTGCCATCAGTGAGTCGAGGGCATATAGCACAGATACGCAGTATTTT
>NA|TRBV6-6|TRBJ2-1|NA
CASSYVSREYSEQFF
TGTGCCAGCAGTTACGTCTCCAGGGAATATAGTGAGCAGTTCTTC
>NA|TRBV2|TRBJ2-7|NA
CASRAGSAYEQYF
TGTGCCAGCAGAGCGGGCTCTGCCTACGAGCAGTACTTC
>TRBD1|TRBV10-3|TRBJ2-1|NA
CATTTGQGLIAPEQFF
TGTGCCACAACTACGGGACAGGGTCTAATTGCGCCTGAGCAGTTCTTC
>TRBD2|TRBV7-6|TRBJ2-7|NA
CASSWAGQRDTKKPHYEQYF
TGTGCCAGCAGCTGGGCGGGTCAGCGGGATACTAAAAAACCCCATTACGAGCAGTACTTC
>TRBD2|TRBV7-2|TRBJ2-1|NA
CASSLDSGSSVEQFF
TGTGCCAGCAGCTTGGATAGCGGGAGCTCGGTTGAGCAGTTCTTC
>NA|TRBV4-1|TRBJ2-3|NA
CASSQDPSGGLILTDTQYF
TGCGCCAGCAGCCAGGACCCCTCCGGGGGTTTGATTTTGACAGATACGCAGTATTTT
>TRBD2|TRBV7-9|TRBJ2-3|NA
CASSPQRGGGIDTQYF
TGTGCCAGCAGCCCTCAACGGGGCGGGGGAATAGATACGCAGTATTTT
>NA|TRBV7-2|TRBJ2-7|NA
CASSLEALVGEQYF
TGTGCCAGCAGCTTAGAGGCGCTAGTGGGAGAGCAGTACTTC
>NA|TRBV7-9|TRBJ1-1|NA
CASSPRPREDSEAFF
TGTGCCAGCAGCCCCCGTCCCAGGGAGGATTCTGAAGCTTTCTTT
>TRBD1|TRBV27|TRBJ2-6|NA
CASRGDRVGANVLTF
TGTGCCAGCAGGGGGGACAGGGTTGGGGCCAACGTCCTGACTTTC
>NA|TRBV5-1|TRBJ2-7|NA
CASSLPPGKRAYEQYF
TGCGCCAGCAGCTTGCCCCCGGGTAAGAGGGCCTACGAGCAGTACTTC
>TRBD2|TRBV9|TRBJ2-3|NA
CASSVASGSTDTQYF
TGTGCCAGCAGCGTAGCTAGCGGGAGCACAGATACGCAGTATTTT
>NA|TRBV4-3|TRBJ1-5|once
CASSQDLSFVGQPQHF
TGCGCCAGCAGCCAAGATCTCTCGTTTGTGGGTCAGCCCCAGCATTTT
>TRBD1|TRBV5-1|TRBJ2-1|NA
CASSLGDRGYNEQFF
TGCGCCAGCAGCTTAGGTGACAGGGGGTACAATGAGCAGTTCTTC
>TRBD1|TRBV7-8|TRBJ2-7|NA
CASSSPGQGTYEQYF
TGTGCCAGCAGCTCCCCGGGACAGGGGACCTACGAGCAGTACTTC
>NA|TRBV15|TRBJ2-5|NA
CATSREPGVGETQYF
TGTGCCACCAGCAGAGAACCAGGGGTAGGAGAGACCCAGTACTTC